The 8 T cell receptor beta chains given below trace back to one sample, sequenced in a study of T cell changes during pregnancy in multiple sclerosis (dated by TCRdb to the late 2010s). Library preparation was by the immunoSEQ multiplex PCR assay. The clones in this table, taken by TCRdb from immuneACCESS, are in-frame only. Not every clone is retained; where verified, under half of the shortfall comes from an unresolved V gene, and the cause of the rest is unknown. The sample table contains around 24,000 clones; only one count was recorded for more than 85% of them. 1% of the sample goes to the ten largest clones. The material sequenced was CD4+ T cells from peripheral blood mononuclear cells, taken in the second trimester of pregnancy. The receptor source for this set is a female donor in good health, enrolled as a control in a pregnancy study.

The V gene is TRBV14, the J gene TRBJ2-2; maybe TRBD1 (5 bases). CDR3 length: 14 residues. Per the germline V gene, CDR1 is SGHDN and CDR2 is FVKESK. Between the trimmed V and J ends, which lost 3 bases and 8 bases, there was a span of 13 bases. The CDR3 spells CASSQRTMGGELFF. The CDR3 DNA follows: TGTGCCAGCAGCCAGAGGACAATGGGGGGGGAGCTGTTTTTT. Filled out from reference TRBV14 and TRBJ2-2, the complete variable domain reads EAGVTQFPSHSVIEKGQTVTLRCDPISGHDNLYWYRRVMGKEIKFLLHFVKESKQDESGMPNNRFLAERTGGTYSTLKVQPAELEDSGVYFCASSQRTMGGELFFGEGSRLTVL.

This clone was counted a single time. The genes are TRBV6-6 and TRBJ1-6; 9 bases line up with TRBD1. V trimming: 5 bases; J trimming: 10 bases; junction bases outside the gene matches: 6. This CDR3 comprises 14 residues. Germline V gives CDR1 MNHNY, CDR2 SVGAGI (reference sequence). The CDR3 is CASSHTGGASPLHF. CDR3 coding DNA: TGTGCCAGCAGTCATACAGGGGGCGCGTCACCCCTCCACTTT.

The sample holds a few counts of this clone. The rearrangement links TRBV13 to TRBJ1-1; D remains ambiguous. CDR1 and CDR2 (germline): PRHDT, FYEKMQ (reference sequence). The CDR3 has 13 amino acids. Trimming left V 1 base short and J 1 base short, with 4 bases between. As DNA, the CDR3 is TGTGCCAGCAGCTTAGTTCGGAACACTGAAGCTTTCTTT. This sequence encodes CASSLVRNTEAFF. Full variable domain (outside the CDR3, taken from reference TRBV13 and TRBJ1-1): AAGVIQSPRHLIKEKRETATLKCYPIPRHDTVYWYQQGPGQDPQFLISFYEKMQSDKGSIPDRFSAQQFSDYHSELNMSSLELGDSALYFCASSLVRNTEAFFGQGTRLTVV.

This clone was counted only a few times. The chain couples TRBV19 to TRBJ1-1, with D tentatively TRBD1 (5 bases). V gave up 4 bases and J gave up 3 bases, with 9 bases separating them. The CDR3 consists of 13 residues. The V gene's germline CDR1 is LNHDA and CDR2 SQIVND (reference sequence). CDR3 bases: TGTGCCAGTAGTACGGTCAGGGACACTGAAGCTTTCTTT. Translated: CASSTVRDTEAFF.

The V and J genes are TRBV28 and TRBJ1-1, with D maybe TRBD1 (5 bases). The CDR3 extends over 16 amino acids. Per the germline V gene, CDR1 is MDHEN and CDR2 is SYDVKM. Between the trimmed V and J ends, which lost 2 bases and 0 bases, there was a span of 13 bases. The chain's CDR3 is CASSLLVGALNTEAFF. The DNA for the CDR3 is TGTGCCAGCAGTTTACTCGTAGGGGCCCTGAACACTGAAGCTTTCTTT. Combining the CDR3 with reference TRBV28 and TRBJ1-1 gives the whole variable domain DVKVTQSSRYLVKRTGEKVFLECVQDMDHENMFWYRQDPGLGLRLIYFSYDVKMKEKGDIPEGYSVSREKKERFSLILESASTNQTSMYLCASSLLVGALNTEAFFGQGTRLTVV.

The rearrangement uses TRBV5-1 and TRBJ1-1; D might be TRBD1 (6 bases). In germline, CDR1 is SGHRS, CDR2 YFSETQ. The CDR3 consists of 19 residues. V lost 2 bases to trimming and J lost 2 bases, with 25 bases between them. CDR3 protein: CASSFALGGGRGGNTEAFF. CDR3 nucleotides: TGCGCCAGCAGCTTCGCTCTTGGGGGGGGCCGCGGGGGTAACACTGAAGCTTTCTTT. Full variable domain (remainder filled in from reference TRBV5-1 and TRBJ1-1): KAGVTQTPRYLIKTRGQQVTLSCSPISGHRSVSWYQQTPGQGLQFLFEYFSETQRNKGNFPGRFSGRQFSNSRSEMNVSTLELGDSALYLCASSFALGGGRGGNTEAFFGQGTRLTVV.

The V and J genes are TRBV2 and TRBJ1-3; tentative D call: TRBD1 (6 bases). V was pared by 6 bases and J by 0 bases, with 9 bases between. The germline V gene encodes CDR1 SNHLY and CDR2 FYNNEI. The CDR3 runs to 14 residues. In DNA, the CDR3 is TGTGCCAGCAGACCGGACAGCTCTGGAAACACCATATATTTT. As protein: CASRPDSSGNTIYF. The entire variable domain, with the rest obtained from reference TRBV2 and TRBJ1-3, is as follows: EPEVTQTPSHQVTQMGQEVILRCVPISNHLYFYWYRQILGQKVEFLVSFYNNEISEKSEIFDDQFSVERPDGSNFTLKIRSTKLEDSAMYFCASRPDSSGNTIYFGEGSWLTVV.

In nucleotides, the CDR3 is TGTGCCAGCTCAGAGTTCGGTGAGAACTATGGCTACACCTTC. Its translation: CASSEFGENYGYTF. This chain joins TRBV18 and TRBJ1-2; D not certain. V was clipped by 5 bases and J by 2 bases, with 12 bases between them. The CDR3 runs to 14 residues. The V gene's germline CDR1 is KGHSH and CDR2 LQKENI.